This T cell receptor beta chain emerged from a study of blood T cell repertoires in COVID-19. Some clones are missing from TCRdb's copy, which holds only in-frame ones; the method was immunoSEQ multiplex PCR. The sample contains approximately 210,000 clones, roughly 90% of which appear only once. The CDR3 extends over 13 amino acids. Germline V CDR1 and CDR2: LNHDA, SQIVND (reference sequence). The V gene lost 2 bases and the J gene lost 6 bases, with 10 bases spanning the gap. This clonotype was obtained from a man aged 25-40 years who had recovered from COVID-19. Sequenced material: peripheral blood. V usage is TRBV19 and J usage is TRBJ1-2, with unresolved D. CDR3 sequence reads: CASSISGEHGYTF. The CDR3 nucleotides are TGTGCCAGTAGTATATCCGGGGAACATGGCTACACCTTC.